Listed below are T cell receptor beta chains from one sample, sequenced in a study of control samples from healthy donors and cancer patients. Produced via immunoSEQ multiplex PCR; TCRdb's table is partial and in-frame only. Among around 74,000 clones, roughly 92% were seen once, and the ten largest hold about 5%. Sequencing was performed on blood. These receptor sequences come from an older woman in good health. Both conserved end residues are part of each CDR3. A D gene is named only where the DNA matches it firmly. The size field is filled for only some rows; it gives once, few, many or a size class.

-,-,TRBJ1-5,TRBV9,CASSVGSGRDEPQHF,TGTGCCAGCAGCGTAGGGTCAGGGCGCGACGAGCCCCAGCATTTT
-,TRBD2,TRBJ2-5,TRBV28,CASSARPRTSGRAVETQYF,TGTGCCAGCAGTGCCCGTCCCCGGACTAGCGGGAGAGCTGTGGAGACCCAGTACTTC
-,TRBD2,TRBJ2-7,TRBV4-3,CASSQERFGTSGHEQYF,TGCGCCAGCAGCCAAGAAAGGTTCGGGACTAGTGGCCACGAGCAGTACTTC
medium-sized,-,TRBJ1-1,TRBV10-3,CAISESKGGNTEAFF,TGTGCCATCAGTGAGTCGAAGGGGGGCAACACTGAAGCTTTCTTT
-,TRBD1,TRBJ1-1,TRBV19,CASSTRQGQNTEAFF,TGTGCCAGTAGTACCAGACAGGGTCAGAACACTGAAGCTTTCTTT
-,-,TRBJ1-4,TRBV19,CASRTTPLGQRNEKLFF,TGTGCCAGTAGGACCACCCCCCTCGGACAGCGTAATGAAAAACTGTTTTTT
-,-,TRBJ1-6,TRBV11-2,CASSSQGPNSPLHF,TGTGCCAGCAGCTCCCAGGGACCTAATTCACCCCTCCACTTT
-,TRBD1,TRBJ1-1,TRBV19,CASRMGTGVNTEAFF,TGTGCCAGTAGGATGGGGACAGGAGTGAACACTGAAGCTTTCTTT
-,-,TRBJ2-2,TRBV5-1,CASSLGQIYTGELFF,TGCGCCAGCAGCTTGGGACAGATCTACACCGGGGAGCTGTTTTTT
-,TRBD2,TRBJ2-7,TRBV4-1,CASSQRSGSYEQYF,TGCGCCAGCAGCCAACGAAGCGGGAGCTACGAGCAGTACTTC
once,TRBD2,TRBJ2-3,TRBV11-2,CASSFTGTSGTDTQYF,TGTGCCAGCAGTTTTACCGGGACTAGCGGTACAGATACGCAGTATTTT
-,TRBD2,TRBJ2-5,TRBV7-2,CASSLQFSAGGETQYF,TGTGCCAGCAGCTTACAATTTTCGGCGGGAGGGGAGACCCAGTACTTC
-,-,TRBJ1-5,TRBV20-1,CSASRDGNQPQHF,TGCAGTGCTAGTCGGGACGGCAATCAGCCCCAGCATTTT
-,TRBD2,TRBJ2-3,TRBV29-1,CSVVGAGGGTDTQYF,TGCAGCGTTGTAGGAGCGGGAGGAGGCACAGATACGCAGTATTTT